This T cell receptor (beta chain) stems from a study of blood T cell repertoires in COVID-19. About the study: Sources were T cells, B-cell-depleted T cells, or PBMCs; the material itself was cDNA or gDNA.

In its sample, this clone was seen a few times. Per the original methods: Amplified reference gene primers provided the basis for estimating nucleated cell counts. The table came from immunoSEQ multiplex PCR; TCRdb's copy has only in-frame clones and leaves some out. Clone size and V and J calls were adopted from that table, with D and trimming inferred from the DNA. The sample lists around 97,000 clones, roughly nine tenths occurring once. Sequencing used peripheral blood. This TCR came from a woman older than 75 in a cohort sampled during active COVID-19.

The CDR3 reads CATSRDLSSYAYGYTF. The CDR3 coding sequence is TGTGCCACCAGCAGAGATCTTTCGTCCTACGCCTATGGCTACACCTTC. The chain recombines TRBV15 with TRBJ1-2; D is unclear. V lost 0 bases and J 4 bases, leaving 15 bases between the germline ends. Germline V gene data show CDR1 as LNHNV and CDR2 as YYDKDF (reference sequence). CDR3 length: 16 amino acids.